A selection of T cell receptor beta chains follows, all from one sample in a study of early T cells in non-severe SARS-CoV-2 infection. From the 5' RACE reads, TCRdb called clonotypes with MiXCR, one entry per CDR3 protein. Among more than 50,000 distinct CDR3 sequences, roughly 13% were seen once, and the ten largest hold about 9.3%. The source material was whole blood, sampled at baseline. These receptors were taken from an adult who was a healthcare worker with PCR-confirmed SARS-CoV-2 infection or an uninfected control (not recorded which). Both conserved end residues are part of each CDR3. The D gene is left open where the match is weak. Not all rows give a size; the values are once, few, many and, for expanded clones, a class.

clone_size: -; j_call: TRBJ2-2; d_call: -; v_call: TRBV7-9; cdr3_aa: CASSSGAPITGELFF; cdr3_nt: TGTGCCAGCAGCTCGGGGGCGCCGATCACCGGGGAGCTGTTTTTT
clone_size: many; j_call: TRBJ2-5; d_call: -; v_call: TRBV6-5; cdr3_aa: CASTPGSVKTQYF; cdr3_nt: TGTGCCAGCACTCCTGGATCAGTGAAGACCCAGTACTTC
clone_size: few; j_call: TRBJ1-1; d_call: -; v_call: TRBV5-4; cdr3_aa: CASSGDRGTEAFF; cdr3_nt: TGTGCCAGCAGCGGTGACAGAGGCACTGAAGCTTTCTTT
clone_size: few; j_call: TRBJ2-7; d_call: TRBD1; v_call: TRBV5-1; cdr3_aa: CASSLGGQAEQYF; cdr3_nt: TGCGCCAGCAGCTTGGGAGGACAGGCCGAGCAGTACTTC
clone_size: few; j_call: TRBJ2-2; d_call: -; v_call: TRBV20-1; cdr3_aa: CSAQRVDTGELFF; cdr3_nt: TGCAGTGCTCAGAGGGTTGACACCGGGGAGCTGTTTTTT
clone_size: -; j_call: TRBJ2-1; d_call: -; v_call: TRBV7-9; cdr3_aa: CASSYDGGNEQFF; cdr3_nt: TGTGCCAGCAGCTACGACGGGGGCAATGAGCAGTTCTTC
clone_size: -; j_call: TRBJ1-1; d_call: -; v_call: TRBV2; cdr3_aa: CASSDDTEAFF; cdr3_nt: TGTGCCAGCAGTGACGACACTGAAGCTTTCTTT
clone_size: few; j_call: TRBJ2-3; d_call: -; v_call: TRBV11-2; cdr3_aa: CASSPTGGFTDTQYF; cdr3_nt: TGTGCCAGCAGCCCCACAGGAGGATTCACAGATACGCAGTATTTT
clone_size: many; j_call: TRBJ1-4; d_call: -; v_call: TRBV7-6; cdr3_aa: CASSPGDVGEKLFF; cdr3_nt: TGTGCCAGCAGCCCAGGGGACGTCGGCGAAAAACTGTTTTTT
clone_size: -; j_call: TRBJ2-7; d_call: TRBD1; v_call: TRBV14; cdr3_aa: CASSQFRGSSYEQYF; cdr3_nt: TGTGCCAGCAGCCAGTTCAGGGGGTCCTCCTACGAGCAGTACTTC
clone_size: few; j_call: TRBJ1-2; d_call: -; v_call: TRBV20-1; cdr3_aa: CSASSGSNNYGYTF; cdr3_nt: TGCAGTGCTAGTTCCGGTAGTAACAACTATGGCTACACCTTC
clone_size: few; j_call: TRBJ2-3; d_call: -; v_call: TRBV12-3/TRBV12-4; cdr3_aa: CASSLAGGTSTDTQYF; cdr3_nt: TGTGCCAGCAGTTTAGCGGGGGGCACAAGCACAGATACGCAGTATTTT
clone_size: few; j_call: TRBJ2-5; d_call: TRBD2; v_call: TRBV12-3/TRBV12-4; cdr3_aa: CASSSVAGGKETQYF; cdr3_nt: TGTGCCAGCAGTTCAGTTGCGGGGGGGAAAGAGACCCAGTACTTC
clone_size: -; j_call: TRBJ2-3; d_call: -; v_call: TRBV7-9; cdr3_aa: CASSLDYRTQYF; cdr3_nt: TGTGCCAGCAGCTTAGATTATCGTACGCAGTATTTT
clone_size: -; j_call: TRBJ2-7; d_call: TRBD1; v_call: TRBV12-3/TRBV12-4; cdr3_aa: CASSRQGAVYEQYF; cdr3_nt: TGTGCCAGCAGTCGACAGGGGGCCGTTTACGAGCAGTACTTC
clone_size: many; j_call: TRBJ1-2; d_call: -; v_call: TRBV10-3; cdr3_aa: CAIRPGGAGYGYTF; cdr3_nt: TGTGCCATCAGGCCCGGGGGCGCCGGCTATGGCTACACCTTC
clone_size: -; j_call: TRBJ1-2; d_call: -; v_call: TRBV29-1; cdr3_aa: CSVVAQGVYGYTF; cdr3_nt: TGCAGCGTTGTCGCACAGGGAGTTTATGGCTACACCTTC
clone_size: few; j_call: TRBJ2-3; d_call: -; v_call: TRBV5-8; cdr3_aa: CASSVNRDTQYF; cdr3_nt: TGTGCCAGCAGCGTGAACAGGGATACGCAGTATTTT
clone_size: few; j_call: TRBJ2-2; d_call: -; v_call: TRBV11-3; cdr3_aa: CASSLDAANTGELFF; cdr3_nt: TGTGCCAGCAGCTTAGATGCAGCGAACACCGGGGAGCTGTTTTTT
clone_size: -; j_call: TRBJ2-1; d_call: TRBD2; v_call: TRBV6-6; cdr3_aa: CASSYGSGGGHNEQFF; cdr3_nt: TGTGCCAGCAGTTACGGCAGCGGGGGTGGGCACAATGAGCAGTTCTTC
clone_size: few; j_call: TRBJ2-7; d_call: TRBD1; v_call: TRBV7-9; cdr3_aa: CASSEPRTGGAYEQYF; cdr3_nt: TGTGCCAGCAGCGAGCCACGAACAGGGGGCGCCTACGAGCAGTACTTC
clone_size: few; j_call: TRBJ1-1; d_call: TRBD1; v_call: TRBV20-1; cdr3_aa: CSARDPGGQGDTEAFF; cdr3_nt: TGCAGTGCTAGAGATCCAGGAGGCCAGGGGGACACTGAAGCTTTCTTT
clone_size: many; j_call: TRBJ2-2; d_call: TRBD2; v_call: TRBV19; cdr3_aa: CATGTSRKRNTGELFF; cdr3_nt: TGTGCCACCGGGACTAGCCGAAAGAGGAACACCGGGGAGCTGTTTTTT
clone_size: -; j_call: TRBJ2-2; d_call: TRBD1; v_call: TRBV7-9; cdr3_aa: CASSVPGQGIGIWLNTGELFF; cdr3_nt: TGTGCCAGCAGCGTCCCGGGACAGGGGATCGGCATCTGGCTGAACACCGGGGAGCTGTTTTTT
clone_size: many; j_call: TRBJ1-6; d_call: -; v_call: TRBV12-5; cdr3_aa: CASGLDQGPIYNSPLHF; cdr3_nt: TGTGCTAGTGGTTTGGACCAGGGTCCAATCTATAATTCACCCCTCCACTTT
clone_size: -; j_call: TRBJ1-2; d_call: -; v_call: TRBV20-1; cdr3_aa: CSASSYGYTF; cdr3_nt: TGCAGTGCTTCCTCCTATGGCTACACCTTC
clone_size: many; j_call: TRBJ1-1; d_call: TRBD1; v_call: TRBV7-2; cdr3_aa: CASSAQTGRNTEAFF; cdr3_nt: TGTGCCAGCAGCGCACAGACAGGGAGGAACACTGAAGCTTTCTTT
clone_size: few; j_call: TRBJ2-7; d_call: TRBD1; v_call: TRBV4-3; cdr3_aa: CASSQGQGIVEQYF; cdr3_nt: TGCGCCAGCAGCCAGGGACAGGGGATTGTCGAGCAGTACTTC
clone_size: -; j_call: TRBJ1-3; d_call: -; v_call: TRBV27; cdr3_aa: CASSLRGNVVGNTIYF; cdr3_nt: TGTGCCAGCAGTTTGCGCGGTAATGTCGTGGGAAACACCATATATTTT
clone_size: few; j_call: TRBJ1-1; d_call: TRBD1; v_call: TRBV7-9; cdr3_aa: CASSSPGGGAFF; cdr3_nt: TGTGCCAGCAGCTCCCCAGGGGGGGGAGCTTTCTTT
clone_size: few; j_call: TRBJ2-1; d_call: -; v_call: TRBV11-2; cdr3_aa: CASSDGTASYNEQFF; cdr3_nt: TGTGCCAGCAGCGATGGGACTGCGTCCTACAATGAGCAGTTCTTC
clone_size: -; j_call: TRBJ1-1; d_call: -; v_call: TRBV5-4; cdr3_aa: CASSSQPGHRNTEAFF; cdr3_nt: TGTGCCAGCAGCTCTCAGCCCGGACACCGAAACACTGAAGCTTTCTTT
clone_size: few; j_call: TRBJ2-5; d_call: TRBD1; v_call: TRBV5-4; cdr3_aa: CASSRDRKTQYF; cdr3_nt: TGTGCCAGCAGCCGGGACAGAAAGACCCAGTACTTC
clone_size: many; j_call: TRBJ2-7; d_call: -; v_call: TRBV28; cdr3_aa: CASSSKRGGPTYEQYF; cdr3_nt: TGTGCCAGCAGTTCCAAAAGGGGGGGACCCACCTACGAGCAGTACTTC
clone_size: -; j_call: TRBJ2-3; d_call: -; v_call: TRBV5-4; cdr3_aa: CASSTTGLVGGSTDTQYF; cdr3_nt: TGTGCCAGCAGCACGACAGGGCTGGTGGGAGGGAGCACAGATACGCAGTATTTT
clone_size: -; j_call: TRBJ1-2; d_call: TRBD1; v_call: TRBV7-2; cdr3_aa: CASSPTTGYYGYTF; cdr3_nt: TGTGCCAGCAGCCCAACGACAGGGTACTATGGCTACACCTTC
clone_size: -; j_call: TRBJ2-7; d_call: -; v_call: TRBV9; cdr3_aa: CASSGNPTGINEQYF; cdr3_nt: TGTGCCAGCAGCGGTAACCCTACAGGGATCAACGAGCAGTACTTC
clone_size: -; j_call: TRBJ2-3; d_call: TRBD2; v_call: TRBV5-4; cdr3_aa: CASRVGAGDTDTQYF; cdr3_nt: TGTGCCAGCAGGGTAGGGGCGGGGGACACAGATACGCAGTATTTT
clone_size: few; j_call: TRBJ2-5; d_call: TRBD1; v_call: TRBV7-9; cdr3_aa: CASSLVGTDQETQYF; cdr3_nt: TGTGCCAGCAGCTTAGTCGGGACAGACCAAGAGACCCAGTACTTC
clone_size: -; j_call: TRBJ2-5; d_call: -; v_call: TRBV11-2; cdr3_aa: CASTPRQRQETQYF; cdr3_nt: TGTGCCAGCACTCCACGCCAGAGGCAAGAGACCCAGTACTTC
clone_size: -; j_call: TRBJ2-3; d_call: -; v_call: TRBV29-1; cdr3_aa: CSVEQADTQYF; cdr3_nt: TGCAGCGTAGAACAAGCAGATACGCAGTATTTT
clone_size: few; j_call: TRBJ1-3; d_call: -; v_call: TRBV12-3/TRBV12-4; cdr3_aa: CASSPGVGNTIYF; cdr3_nt: TGTGCCAGCAGTCCAGGGGTTGGAAACACCATATATTTT
clone_size: -; j_call: TRBJ2-7; d_call: TRBD1; v_call: TRBV6-5; cdr3_aa: CASSLSGQNLGEQYF; cdr3_nt: TGTGCCAGCAGCTTATCGGGACAGAACCTGGGCGAGCAGTACTTC
clone_size: many; j_call: TRBJ1-5; d_call: -; v_call: TRBV6-2/TRBV6-3; cdr3_aa: CASRYSGQPQHF; cdr3_nt: TGTGCCAGCCGATATTCCGGGCAGCCCCAGCATTTT
clone_size: once; j_call: TRBJ2-7; d_call: -; v_call: TRBV6-2/TRBV6-3; cdr3_aa: CASIAGSAEQYF; cdr3_nt: TGTGCCAGCATTGCCGGGAGTGCCGAGCAGTACTTC
clone_size: -; j_call: TRBJ1-2; d_call: -; v_call: TRBV7-2; cdr3_aa: CASSFSASKGYGYTF; cdr3_nt: TGTGCCAGCAGCTTTTCGGCCTCCAAGGGCTATGGCTACACCTTC
clone_size: many; j_call: TRBJ2-3; d_call: -; v_call: TRBV29-1; cdr3_aa: CSYTLVADTQYF; cdr3_nt: TGCAGCTATACTCTAGTGGCAGATACGCAGTATTTT
clone_size: medium-sized; j_call: TRBJ1-5; d_call: TRBD1; v_call: TRBV10-2; cdr3_aa: CASSDLWTGGQPQHF; cdr3_nt: TGCGCCAGCAGTGATCTGTGGACAGGGGGTCAGCCCCAGCATTTT
clone_size: few; j_call: TRBJ2-7; d_call: -; v_call: TRBV4-1; cdr3_aa: CASSQGRYEQYF; cdr3_nt: TGCGCCAGCAGCCAAGGTCGCTACGAGCAGTACTTC
clone_size: many; j_call: TRBJ2-3; d_call: TRBD2; v_call: TRBV29-1; cdr3_aa: CSVEFAGGPTDTQYF; cdr3_nt: TGCAGCGTTGAGTTTGCGGGGGGGCCCACAGATACGCAGTATTTT
clone_size: -; j_call: TRBJ2-7; d_call: -; v_call: TRBV7-3; cdr3_aa: CASSLLAGESYEQYF; cdr3_nt: TGTGCCAGCAGCTTATTGGCAGGAGAATCCTACGAGCAGTACTTC
clone_size: -; j_call: TRBJ2-5; d_call: TRBD1; v_call: TRBV3-1; cdr3_aa: CASSQKLTNRQGRQETQYF; cdr3_nt: TGTGCCAGCAGCCAAAAGCTTACAAACCGACAGGGACGGCAAGAGACCCAGTACTTC
clone_size: -; j_call: TRBJ2-3; d_call: -; v_call: TRBV3-1; cdr3_aa: CASSITGAATDTQYF; cdr3_nt: TGTGCCAGCAGCATAACGGGGGCTGCGACAGATACGCAGTATTTT
clone_size: many; j_call: TRBJ1-1; d_call: -; v_call: TRBV29-1; cdr3_aa: CSVDSNTEAFF; cdr3_nt: TGCAGCGTTGACAGCAACACTGAAGCTTTCTTT